A selection of T cell receptor beta chains follows, all from one sample in a study of blood T cell repertoires in COVID-19. Data came from immunoSEQ multiplex PCR; TCRdb stores just in-frame clones and leaves some out. The data contain about 360,000 clones, roughly 90% of them singletons. Sample: peripheral blood. These receptors were obtained from a woman aged 55-69 years with COVID-19, enrolled during active disease. The CDR3 runs from the conserved cysteine through the conserved F or W. A D gene is named only where the DNA matches it firmly. Size values are once, few and many counts, or a class for expanded clones, and some rows have none.

CDR3aa: CASSRVAGGRANTIYF
CDR3nt: TGTGCCAGCAGTAGGGTTGCCGGGGGAAGGGCAAACACCATATATTTT
j_gene: TRBJ1-3
d_gene: -
v_gene: TRBV27
abundance: -

CDR3aa: CSASRGYTF
CDR3nt: TGCAGTGCCAGCAGGGGCTACACCTTC
j_gene: TRBJ1-2
d_gene: -
v_gene: TRBV20-1
abundance: once

CDR3aa: CASSQGQGWTEAFF
CDR3nt: TGTGCCAGCAGCCAAGGACAGGGGTGGACTGAAGCTTTCTTT
j_gene: TRBJ1-1
d_gene: TRBD1
v_gene: TRBV5-8
abundance: -

CDR3aa: CASSFTGGTEAFF
CDR3nt: TGTGCCAGCAGCTTTACAGGGGGCACTGAAGCTTTCTTT
j_gene: TRBJ1-1
d_gene: TRBD1
v_gene: TRBV7-2
abundance: -

CDR3aa: CARSGTGVSGNTIYF
CDR3nt: TGTGCCCGCTCCGGGACAGGGGTCTCTGGAAACACCATATATTTT
j_gene: TRBJ1-3
d_gene: TRBD1
v_gene: TRBV7-2
abundance: -

CDR3aa: CASSPRAGMNTGELFF
CDR3nt: TGCGCCAGCAGCCCCCGAGCAGGAATGAACACCGGGGAGCTGTTTTTT
j_gene: TRBJ2-2
d_gene: -
v_gene: TRBV4-1
abundance: -

CDR3aa: CASSHRTGGTSRYEQYF
CDR3nt: TGTGCCAGCTCTCACAGGACAGGGGGTACCTCTAGGTACGAGCAGTACTTC
j_gene: TRBJ2-7
d_gene: TRBD1
v_gene: TRBV18
abundance: -

CDR3aa: CASSQDNSQYF
CDR3nt: TGCGCCAGCAGCCAAGATAACTCGCAGTATTTT
j_gene: TRBJ2-3
d_gene: -
v_gene: TRBV4-1
abundance: -

CDR3aa: CASSLGQSNQPQHF
CDR3nt: TGTGCCAGCAGCTTAGGACAGAGCAATCAGCCCCAGCATTTT
j_gene: TRBJ1-5
d_gene: -
v_gene: TRBV7-9
abundance: few

CDR3aa: CASSLGAGQGGYGYTF
CDR3nt: TGTGCCAGCAGCTTGGGCGCGGGACAGGGCGGCTATGGCTACACCTTC
j_gene: TRBJ1-2
d_gene: TRBD1
v_gene: TRBV5-4
abundance: once

CDR3aa: CAISESPGLDEQFF
CDR3nt: TGTGCCATCAGTGAGTCTCCAGGGCTCGATGAGCAGTTCTTC
j_gene: TRBJ2-1
d_gene: -
v_gene: TRBV10-3
abundance: once

CDR3aa: CSVEEREGEKLFF
CDR3nt: TGCAGCGTTGAAGAGAGGGAGGGTGAAAAACTGTTTTTT
j_gene: TRBJ1-4
d_gene: -
v_gene: TRBV29-1
abundance: -

CDR3aa: CASSIVSGVGRTF
CDR3nt: TGTGCCAGTAGTATCGTTTCGGGAGTAGGTCGGACCTTC
j_gene: TRBJ1-2
d_gene: -
v_gene: TRBV19
abundance: -

CDR3aa: CASSIYQGTDTQYF
CDR3nt: TGTGCCAGTAGTATCTACCAGGGGACAGATACGCAGTATTTT
j_gene: TRBJ2-3
d_gene: -
v_gene: TRBV19
abundance: few

CDR3aa: CASSSSGGGSYNEQFF
CDR3nt: TGTGCCAGCAGTTCTAGCGGGGGAGGGTCCTACAATGAGCAGTTCTTC
j_gene: TRBJ2-1
d_gene: TRBD2
v_gene: TRBV25-1
abundance: -

CDR3aa: CASSIAPTSAVHDTQYF
CDR3nt: TGTGCCAGTAGTATTGCCCCGACTAGCGCGGTGCATGATACGCAGTATTTT
j_gene: TRBJ2-3
d_gene: TRBD2
v_gene: TRBV19
abundance: -

CDR3aa: CASNLQRNTEAFF
CDR3nt: TGTGCCTCTAATCTACAGAGGAACACTGAAGCTTTCTTT
j_gene: TRBJ1-1
d_gene: -
v_gene: TRBV30
abundance: once

CDR3aa: CASSPAGDGNTIYF
CDR3nt: TGTGCCAGCTCACCAGCGGGGGATGGAAACACCATATATTTT
j_gene: TRBJ1-3
d_gene: -
v_gene: TRBV18
abundance: -

CDR3aa: CASSKETDNYTEQFF
CDR3nt: TGTGCCAGCAGCAAAGAGACGGACAACTACACTGAGCAGTTCTTC
j_gene: TRBJ2-1
d_gene: -
v_gene: TRBV21-1
abundance: -

CDR3aa: CASSVVGGEAFF
CDR3nt: TGCGCCAGCAGCGTGGTGGGAGGTGAAGCTTTCTTT
j_gene: TRBJ1-1
d_gene: -
v_gene: TRBV5-1
abundance: -

CDR3aa: CASSEGQSYGYTF
CDR3nt: TGCGCCAGCAGCGAAGGACAGAGCTATGGCTACACCTTC
j_gene: TRBJ1-2
d_gene: -
v_gene: TRBV4-1
abundance: -

CDR3aa: CASSIGTSGGLYNEQFF
CDR3nt: TGTGCCAGTAGTATAGGGACTAGCGGGGGCCTTTACAATGAGCAGTTCTTC
j_gene: TRBJ2-1
d_gene: TRBD2
v_gene: TRBV19
abundance: -

CDR3aa: CATSLGGSTDTQYF
CDR3nt: TGTGCCACCAGCCTCGGCGGATCCACAGATACGCAGTATTTT
j_gene: TRBJ2-3
d_gene: -
v_gene: TRBV24-1
abundance: -

CDR3aa: CASSGAGGFTGELFF
CDR3nt: TGCGCCAGCAGTGGAGCGGGGGGATTCACCGGGGAGCTGTTTTTT
j_gene: TRBJ2-2
d_gene: TRBD2
v_gene: TRBV10-2
abundance: -

CDR3aa: CSVEGTRGGPSTDTQYF
CDR3nt: TGCAGCGTTGAAGGGACGCGGGGGGGCCCCAGCACAGATACGCAGTATTTT
j_gene: TRBJ2-3
d_gene: TRBD2
v_gene: TRBV29-1
abundance: -

CDR3aa: CASSQGAGRGTEAFF
CDR3nt: TGCGCCAGCAGCCAAGGGGCCGGGCGGGGGACTGAAGCTTTCTTT
j_gene: TRBJ1-1
d_gene: -
v_gene: TRBV4-1
abundance: -

CDR3aa: CASSPRSGNTIYF
CDR3nt: TGTGCCAGCAGCCCCCGCTCTGGAAACACCATATATTTT
j_gene: TRBJ1-3
d_gene: -
v_gene: TRBV7-9
abundance: -

CDR3aa: CASNSGTANTGELFF
CDR3nt: TGTGCCAGCAACTCCGGGACAGCAAACACCGGGGAGCTGTTTTTT
j_gene: TRBJ2-2
d_gene: TRBD1
v_gene: TRBV2
abundance: -

CDR3aa: CASSRQASYEQYF
CDR3nt: TGTGCCAGCAGCCGACAGGCGTCCTACGAGCAGTACTTC
j_gene: TRBJ2-7
d_gene: -
v_gene: TRBV11-3
abundance: once

CDR3aa: CSVAGGMNYGYTF
CDR3nt: TGCAGCGTTGCAGGGGGCATGAACTATGGCTACACCTTC
j_gene: TRBJ1-2
d_gene: TRBD1
v_gene: TRBV29-1
abundance: many

CDR3aa: CASSQEDGAFQGNTIYF
CDR3nt: TGTGCCAGCAGCCAAGAAGATGGGGCCTTTCAAGGAAACACCATATATTTT
j_gene: TRBJ1-3
d_gene: -
v_gene: TRBV3-1/TRBV3-2
abundance: -

CDR3aa: CASSVNRENAEAFF
CDR3nt: TGTGCCAGCAGTGTGAACAGGGAGAACGCTGAAGCTTTCTTT
j_gene: TRBJ1-1
d_gene: -
v_gene: TRBV27
abundance: -

CDR3aa: CASVRENTDTQYF
CDR3nt: TGTGCCAGCGTGAGAGAAAACACAGATACGCAGTATTTT
j_gene: TRBJ2-3
d_gene: -
v_gene: TRBV18
abundance: once

CDR3aa: CASRRGLAGSYEQYF
CDR3nt: TGTGCCAGCAGACGAGGACTAGCGGGCTCCTACGAGCAGTACTTC
j_gene: TRBJ2-7
d_gene: TRBD2
v_gene: TRBV7-2
abundance: -

CDR3aa: CASRLGGSYEQYF
CDR3nt: TGCGCCAGCCGGCTAGGGGGCTCCTACGAGCAGTACTTC
j_gene: TRBJ2-7
d_gene: -
v_gene: TRBV5-1
abundance: -

CDR3aa: CASSEQGDVYGYTF
CDR3nt: TGTGCCAGCAGTGAACAGGGTGATGTTTATGGCTACACCTTC
j_gene: TRBJ1-2
d_gene: -
v_gene: TRBV6-1
abundance: few